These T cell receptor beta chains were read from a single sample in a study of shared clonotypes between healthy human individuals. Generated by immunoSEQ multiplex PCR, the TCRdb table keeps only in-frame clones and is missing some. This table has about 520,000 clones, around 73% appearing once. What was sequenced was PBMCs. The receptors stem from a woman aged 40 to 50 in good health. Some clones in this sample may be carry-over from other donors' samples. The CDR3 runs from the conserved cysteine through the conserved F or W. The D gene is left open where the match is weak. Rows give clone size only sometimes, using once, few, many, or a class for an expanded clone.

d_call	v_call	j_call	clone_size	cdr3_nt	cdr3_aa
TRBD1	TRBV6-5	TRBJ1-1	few	TGTGCCAGCAGCCGACAGGGGGCCAACACTGAAGCTTTCTTT	CASSRQGANTEAFF
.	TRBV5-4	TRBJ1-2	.	TGTGCCAGCAGCCTCGGGGGGAGGGGATCTGGCTACACCTTC	CASSLGGRGSGYTF
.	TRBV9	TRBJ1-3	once	TGTGCCAGCAGCGTAGCGACAGACTCTGGAAACACCATATATTTT	CASSVATDSGNTIYF
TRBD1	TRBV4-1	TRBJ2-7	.	TGCGCCAGCAGCCGGCAAGGGGACAGGGCCCACGAGCAGTACTTC	CASSRQGDRAHEQYF
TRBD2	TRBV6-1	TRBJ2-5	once	TGTGCCAGCAGTGAAGGGTTCTCAGCGGGAGGCGCCGTGGAGACCCAGTACTTC	CASSEGFSAGGAVETQYF
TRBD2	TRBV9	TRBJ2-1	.	TGTGCCAGCAGCGTAGAAGCGGGAGGTTTCTACAATGAGCAGTTCTTC	CASSVEAGGFYNEQFF
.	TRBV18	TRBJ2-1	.	TGTGCCAGCTCACCACCGACAGGTGACAATGAGCAGTTCTTC	CASSPPTGDNEQFF
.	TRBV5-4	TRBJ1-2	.	TGTGCCAGCAGCGCGGGCCCGGGCAGGCCCAACTATGGCTACACCTTC	CASSAGPGRPNYGYTF
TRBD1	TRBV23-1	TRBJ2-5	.	TGCGCCAGCAGTCAATCTGCTGACAGGGGTCAAGAGACCCAGTACTTC	CASSQSADRGQETQYF
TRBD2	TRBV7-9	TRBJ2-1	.	TGTGCCAGCAGCATTCTAGCGGGGTACAATGAGCAGTTCTTC	CASSILAGYNEQFF
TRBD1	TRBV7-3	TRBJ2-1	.	TGTGCCACCTCGCTTGACAGGGTATCCTACAATGAGCAGTTCTTC	CATSLDRVSYNEQFF
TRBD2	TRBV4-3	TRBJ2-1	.	TGCGCCAGCAGCCAAGAATTCGGGAGCGGGGATGAGCAGTTCTTC	CASSQEFGSGDEQFF
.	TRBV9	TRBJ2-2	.	TGTGCCAGCAGCGTAGTTTTCGGGGAGCTGTTTTTT	CASSVVFGELFF
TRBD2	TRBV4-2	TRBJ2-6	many	TGTGCCAGCGTAGCGGGAGACTTTTCTGGGGCCAACGTCCTGACTTTC	CASVAGDFSGANVLTF
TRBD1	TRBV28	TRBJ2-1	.	TGTGCCACCCAGACCGGGACAGGGTACAATGAGCAGTTCTTC	CATQTGTGYNEQFF
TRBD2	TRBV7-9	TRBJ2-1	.	TGTGCCAGCAGCTTCCCCCCGCGACTAGCGGGAGTTAGCAATGAGCAGTTCTTC	CASSFPPRLAGVSNEQFF
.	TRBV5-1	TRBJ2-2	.	TGCGCCAGCAGCTTAGTTTTAGTAACGAACACCGGGGAGCTGTTTTTT	CASSLVLVTNTGELFF
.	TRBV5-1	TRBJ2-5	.	TGCGCCAGCAGCATAACAGGGCTTGCAGAGACCCAGTACTTC	CASSITGLAETQYF
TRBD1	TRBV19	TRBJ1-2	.	TGTGCCAGTAGTATATCCGTCAGAAGGACAGGAGCCTCCTATGGCTACACCTTC	CASSISVRRTGASYGYTF
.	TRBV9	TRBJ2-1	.	TGTGCCAGCAGCGCTGAACCGGGACACACTTACAATGAGCAGTTCTTC	CASSAEPGHTYNEQFF
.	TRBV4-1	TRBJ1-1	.	TGCGCCAGCAGCCAAGTCGGGGCTCTGAGGAGTTGGAACACTGAAGCTTTCTTT	CASSQVGALRSWNTEAFF
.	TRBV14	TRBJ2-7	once	TGTGCCAGCAGCCAAGACGGCAGGGTGTACGAGCAGTACTTC	CASSQDGRVYEQYF